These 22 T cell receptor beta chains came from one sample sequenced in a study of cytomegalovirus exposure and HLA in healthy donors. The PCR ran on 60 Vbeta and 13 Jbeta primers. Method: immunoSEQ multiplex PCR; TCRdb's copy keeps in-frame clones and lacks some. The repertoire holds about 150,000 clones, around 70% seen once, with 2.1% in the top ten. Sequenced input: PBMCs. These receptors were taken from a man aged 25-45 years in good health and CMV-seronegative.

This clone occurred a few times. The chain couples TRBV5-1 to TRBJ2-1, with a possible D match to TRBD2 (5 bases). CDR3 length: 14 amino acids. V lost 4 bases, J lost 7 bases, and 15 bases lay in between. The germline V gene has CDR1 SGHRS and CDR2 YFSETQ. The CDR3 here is CASSPPGIRNEQFF. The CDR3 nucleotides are TGCGCCAGCAGCCCCCCCGGGATTAGGAATGAGCAGTTCTTC.

The CDR3 loop is CASSIQGASSGANVLTF. Written as DNA, the CDR3 is TGTGCCAGTAGTATTCAGGGGGCCAGCTCTGGGGCCAACGTCCTGACTTTC. The V and J genes are TRBV19 and TRBJ2-6; 8 bases map to TRBD1. V lost 3 bases, J lost 0 bases, and 4 bases stayed unmatched. In germline, CDR1 is LNHDA, CDR2 SQIVND (reference sequence). The CDR3 runs to 17 residues.

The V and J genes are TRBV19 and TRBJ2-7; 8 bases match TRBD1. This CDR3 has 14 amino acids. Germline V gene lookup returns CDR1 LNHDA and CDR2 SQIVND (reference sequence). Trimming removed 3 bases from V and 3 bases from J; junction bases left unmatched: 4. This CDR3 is CASSMRQGFYEQYF. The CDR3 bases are TGTGCCAGTAGTATGAGACAGGGGTTCTACGAGCAGTACTTC. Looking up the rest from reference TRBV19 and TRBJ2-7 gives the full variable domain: DGGITQSPKYLFRKEGQNVTLSCEQNLNHDAMYWYRQDPGQGLRLIYYSQIVNDFQKGDIAEGYSVSREKKESFPLTVTSAQKNPTAFYLCASSMRQGFYEQYFGPGTRLTVT.

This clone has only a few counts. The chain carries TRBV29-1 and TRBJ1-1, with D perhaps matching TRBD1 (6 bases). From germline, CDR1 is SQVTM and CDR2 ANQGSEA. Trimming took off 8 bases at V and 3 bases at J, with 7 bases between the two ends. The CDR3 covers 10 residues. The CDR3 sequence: CSTGYTEAFF. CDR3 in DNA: TGCAGCACAGGGTACACTGAAGCTTTCTTT.

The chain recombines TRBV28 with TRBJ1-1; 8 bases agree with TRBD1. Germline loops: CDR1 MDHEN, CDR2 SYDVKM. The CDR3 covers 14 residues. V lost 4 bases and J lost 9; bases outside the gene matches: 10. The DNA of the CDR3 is TGTGCCAGCAGTTCAACCGGGACAGGCCCGAAAGCTTTCTTT. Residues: CASSSTGTGPKAFF.

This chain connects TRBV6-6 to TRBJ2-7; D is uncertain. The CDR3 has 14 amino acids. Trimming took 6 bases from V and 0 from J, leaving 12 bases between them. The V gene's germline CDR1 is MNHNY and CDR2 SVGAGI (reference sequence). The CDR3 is CASSRLEASYEQYF. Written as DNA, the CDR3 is TGTGCCAGCAGCCGGCTTGAGGCCTCCTACGAGCAGTACTTC.

The CDR3 sequence is CATSRVGLGNEQFF. CDR3 bases: TGTGCCACCAGCAGGGTAGGACTGGGCAATGAGCAGTTCTTC. The gene calls are TRBV15 and TRBJ2-1; D is possibly TRBD2 (5 bases). This CDR3 region has 14 residues. Germline V CDR1 and CDR2: LNHNV, YYDKDF (reference sequence). Trimming stripped 3 bases from V and 6 bases from J, with 12 bases between.

The CDR3 coding sequence is TGTGCCAGCAGTCCGGACAGCACCTACGAGCAGTACTTC. Translated, it gives CASSPDSTYEQYF. The rearrangement links TRBV27 to TRBJ2-7; the D gene is possibly TRBD1 (6 bases). The germline V gene has CDR1 MNHEY and CDR2 SMNVEV (reference sequence). Trimming left V 5 bases short and J 2 bases short, with 10 bases between. The CDR3 consists of 13 residues.

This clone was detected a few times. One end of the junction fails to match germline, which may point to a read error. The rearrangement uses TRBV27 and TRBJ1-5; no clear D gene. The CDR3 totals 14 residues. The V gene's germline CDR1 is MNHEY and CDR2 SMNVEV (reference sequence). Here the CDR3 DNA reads TGTGCCAGCAGTTTGTCGGCCCACGCACAGCCCCAGAATTTT. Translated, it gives CASSLSAHAQPQNF.

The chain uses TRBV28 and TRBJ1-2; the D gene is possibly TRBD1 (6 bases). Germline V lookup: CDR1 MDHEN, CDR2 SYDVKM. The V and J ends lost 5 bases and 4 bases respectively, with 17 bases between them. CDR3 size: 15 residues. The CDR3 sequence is CASSQTGLRPYGYTF. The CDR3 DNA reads TGTGCCAGCAGTCAAACAGGGCTTCGACCCTATGGCTACACCTTC.

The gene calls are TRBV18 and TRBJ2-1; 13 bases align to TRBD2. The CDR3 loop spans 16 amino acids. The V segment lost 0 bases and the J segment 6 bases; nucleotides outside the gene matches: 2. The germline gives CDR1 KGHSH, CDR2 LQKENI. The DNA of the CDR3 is TGTGCCAGCTCACCACCGGGACTAGCGGGGAGCAATGAGCAGTTCTTC. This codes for CASSPPGLAGSNEQFF.

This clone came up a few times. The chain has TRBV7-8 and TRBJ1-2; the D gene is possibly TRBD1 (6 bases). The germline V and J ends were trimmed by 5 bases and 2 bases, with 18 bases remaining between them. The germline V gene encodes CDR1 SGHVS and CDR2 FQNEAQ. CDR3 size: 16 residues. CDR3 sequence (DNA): TGTGCCAGCAGCCGGGAGGGGGGGGGAGTCAACTATGGCTACACCTTC. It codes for CASSREGGGVNYGYTF.

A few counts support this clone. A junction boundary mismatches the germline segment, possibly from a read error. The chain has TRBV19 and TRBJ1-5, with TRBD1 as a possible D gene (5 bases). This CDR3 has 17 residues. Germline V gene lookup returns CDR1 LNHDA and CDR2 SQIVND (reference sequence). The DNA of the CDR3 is TGTGCCAGTAGTATAGGTAGGAGGGGCAAGGCGGATCAGCCCCAGAATTTT. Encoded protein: CASSIGRRGKADQPQNF.

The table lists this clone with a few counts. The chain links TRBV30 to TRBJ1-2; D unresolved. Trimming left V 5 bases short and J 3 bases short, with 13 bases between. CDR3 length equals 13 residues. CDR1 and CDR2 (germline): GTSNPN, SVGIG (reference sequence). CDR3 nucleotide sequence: TGTGCCTGGGAAAGGACGGAGGACTATGGCTACACCTTC. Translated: CAWERTEDYGYTF.

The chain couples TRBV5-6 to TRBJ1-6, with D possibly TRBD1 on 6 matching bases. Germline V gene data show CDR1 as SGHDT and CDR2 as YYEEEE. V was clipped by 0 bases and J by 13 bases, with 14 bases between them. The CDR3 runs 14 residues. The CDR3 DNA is TGTGCCAGCAGCTTGGTCTTTGGACAGTCGCCCCTCCACTTT. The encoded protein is CASSLVFGQSPLHF. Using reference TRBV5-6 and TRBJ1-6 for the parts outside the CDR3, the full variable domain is DAGVTQSPTHLIKTRGQQVTLRCSPKSGHDTVSWYQQALGQGPQFIFQYYEEEERQRGNFPDRFSGHQFPNYSSELNVNALLLGDSALYLCASSLVFGQSPLHFGNGTRLTVT.

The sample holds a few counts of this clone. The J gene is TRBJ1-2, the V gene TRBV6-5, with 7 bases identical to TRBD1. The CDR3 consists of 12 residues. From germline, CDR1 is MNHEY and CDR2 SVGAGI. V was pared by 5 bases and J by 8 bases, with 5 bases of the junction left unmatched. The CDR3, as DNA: TGTGCCAGCAGTCCCACAGGGGAGGGCTACACCTTC. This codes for CASSPTGEGYTF.

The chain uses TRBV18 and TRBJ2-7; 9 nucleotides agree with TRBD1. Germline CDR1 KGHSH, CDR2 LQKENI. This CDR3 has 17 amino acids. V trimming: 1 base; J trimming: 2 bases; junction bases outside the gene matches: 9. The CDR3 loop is CASSPLRRGQGAYEQYF. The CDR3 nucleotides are TGTGCCAGCTCACCACTCAGGAGGGGACAGGGAGCCTACGAGCAGTACTTC.

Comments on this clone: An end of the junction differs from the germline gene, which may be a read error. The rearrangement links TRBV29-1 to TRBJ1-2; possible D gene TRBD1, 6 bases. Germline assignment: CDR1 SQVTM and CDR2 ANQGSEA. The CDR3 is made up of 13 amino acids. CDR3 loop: CSAIQGVDYGYPF. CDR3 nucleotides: TGCAGCGCGATACAGGGAGTCGACTATGGCTACCCCTTC.

CDR3 in amino acids: CASSLGGQAYEQYF. The CDR3 DNA follows: TGTGCCAGCAGCTTAGGCGGACAGGCCTACGAGCAGTACTTC. The V call is TRBV11-2, the J call TRBJ2-7; 7 nucleotides line up with TRBD1. Germline CDR1 SGHAT, CDR2 FQNNGV. Losses at the gene ends were 1 base for V and 2 bases for J; bases not matched to a gene: 2. The CDR3 totals 14 residues.

The CDR3 sequence: CASSVGRQAGANVLTF. The CDR3 DNA sequence: TGTGCCAGCAGCGTAGGACGGCAGGCTGGGGCCAACGTCCTGACTTTC. This chain joins TRBV9 and TRBJ2-6; no clear D gene. The germline V and J ends were trimmed by 0 bases and 2 bases, with 9 bases remaining between them. The V gene's germline CDR1 is SGDLS and CDR2 YYNGEE. This CDR3 contains 16 residues. The variable domain in full, completed from reference TRBV9 and TRBJ2-6, reads DSGVTQTPKHLITATGQRVTLRCSPRSGDLSVYWYQQSLDQGLQFLIQYYNGEERAKGNILERFSAQQFPDLHSELNLSSLELGDSALYFCASSVGRQAGANVLTFGAGSRLTVL.

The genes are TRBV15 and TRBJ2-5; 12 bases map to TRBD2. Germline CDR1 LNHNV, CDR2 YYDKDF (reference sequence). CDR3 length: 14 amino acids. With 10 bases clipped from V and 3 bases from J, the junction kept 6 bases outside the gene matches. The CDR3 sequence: CASSSGGAEETQYF. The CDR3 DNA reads TGTGCCAGCTCTAGCGGGGGGGCCGAAGAGACCCAGTACTTC.

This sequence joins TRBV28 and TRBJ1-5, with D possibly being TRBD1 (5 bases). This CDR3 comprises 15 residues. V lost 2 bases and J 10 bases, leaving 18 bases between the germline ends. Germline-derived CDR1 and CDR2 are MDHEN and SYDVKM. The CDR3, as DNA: TGTGCCAGCAGTTTAGGGTCCCAGGGAAAGCGACCCCAGCATTTT. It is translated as CASSLGSQGKRPQHF.